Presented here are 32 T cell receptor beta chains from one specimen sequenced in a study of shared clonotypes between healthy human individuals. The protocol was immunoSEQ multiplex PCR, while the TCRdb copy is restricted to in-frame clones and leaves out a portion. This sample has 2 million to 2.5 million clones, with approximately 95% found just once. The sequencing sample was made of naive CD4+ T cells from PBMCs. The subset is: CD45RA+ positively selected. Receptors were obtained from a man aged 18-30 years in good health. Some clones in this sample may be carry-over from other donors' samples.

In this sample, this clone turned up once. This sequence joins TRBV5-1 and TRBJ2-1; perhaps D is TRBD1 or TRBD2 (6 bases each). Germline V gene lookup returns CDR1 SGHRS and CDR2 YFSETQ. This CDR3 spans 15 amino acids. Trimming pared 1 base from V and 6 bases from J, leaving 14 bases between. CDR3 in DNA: TGCGCCAGCAGCTTGAACCCGGGGGCGGCCAATGAGCAGTTCTTC. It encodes CASSLNPGAANEQFF.

The chain's CDR3 is CSVEVAGVTGELFF. The CDR3 DNA reads as TGCAGCGTTGAAGTTGCAGGGGTCACCGGGGAGCTGTTTTTT. The chain employs TRBV29-1 and TRBJ2-2, with D perhaps TRBD1 (6 bases). CDR1 SQVTM and CDR2 ANQGSEA come from the germline V gene. Trimming cost V 1 base and J 4 bases, with 10 bases left between them. The CDR3 has 14 residues.

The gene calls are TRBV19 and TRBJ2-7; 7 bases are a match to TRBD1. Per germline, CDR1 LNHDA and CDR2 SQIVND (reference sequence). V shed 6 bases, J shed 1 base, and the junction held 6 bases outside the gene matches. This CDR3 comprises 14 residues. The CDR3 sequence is CASSTGTESYEQYF. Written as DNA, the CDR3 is TGTGCCAGTAGCACCGGGACAGAGTCCTACGAGCAGTACTTC.

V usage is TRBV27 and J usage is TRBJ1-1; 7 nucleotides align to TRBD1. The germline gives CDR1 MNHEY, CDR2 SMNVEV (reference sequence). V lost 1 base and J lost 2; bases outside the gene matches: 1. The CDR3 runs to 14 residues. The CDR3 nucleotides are TGTGCCAGCAGTTTATACAGGGGAAACACTGAAGCTTTCTTT. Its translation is CASSLYRGNTEAFF.

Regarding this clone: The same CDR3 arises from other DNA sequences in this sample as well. CDR3 coding DNA: TGTGCTAGTGGTTTGGTCGGCGGGGATACGCAGTATTTT. It codes for CASGLVGGDTQYF. The chain has TRBV12-5 and TRBJ2-3, with D possibly TRBD2 on 5 matching bases. CDR3 length equals 13 residues. Trimming removed 0 bases at V and 6 bases at J, with 7 bases between. Per germline, CDR1 LGHNT and CDR2 FRNRAP.

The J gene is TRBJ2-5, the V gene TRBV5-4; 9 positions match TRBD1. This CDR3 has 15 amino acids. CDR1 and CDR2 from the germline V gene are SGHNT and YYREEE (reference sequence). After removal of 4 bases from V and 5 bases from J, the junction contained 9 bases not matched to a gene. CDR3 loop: CASSAIHRGRETQYF. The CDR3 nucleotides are TGTGCCAGCAGCGCCATTCACAGGGGGCGGGAGACCCAGTACTTC. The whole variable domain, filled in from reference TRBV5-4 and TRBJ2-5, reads ETGVTQSPTHLIKTRGQQVTLRCSSQSGHNTVSWYQQALGQGPQFIFQYYREEENGRGNFPPRFSGLQFPNYSSELNVNALELDDSALYLCASSAIHRGRETQYFGPGTRLLVL.

CDR3 protein: CASSFRGQNTEAFF. The CDR3 nucleotides read TGTGCCAGCAGTTTTCGGGGCCAGAACACTGAAGCTTTCTTT. J is TRBJ1-1 and V is TRBV28; D may be TRBD1 (5 bases). The CDR3 has 14 amino acids. Trimming removed 3 bases at V and 1 base at J, with 9 bases between. Germline CDR1 and CDR2: MDHEN and SYDVKM.

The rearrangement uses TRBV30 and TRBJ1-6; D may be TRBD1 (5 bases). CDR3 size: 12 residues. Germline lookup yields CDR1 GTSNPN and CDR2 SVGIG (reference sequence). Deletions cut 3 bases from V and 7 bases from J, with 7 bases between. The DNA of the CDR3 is TGTGCCTGGAGCTCAGGGAATTCACCCCTCCACTTT. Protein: CAWSSGNSPLHF. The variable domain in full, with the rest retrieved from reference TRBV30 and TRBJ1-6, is SQTIHQWPATLVQPVGSPLSLECTVEGTSNPNLYWYRQAAGRGLQLLFYSVGIGQISSEVPQNLSASRPQDRQFILSSKKLLLSDSGFYLCAWSSGNSPLHFGNGTRLTVT.

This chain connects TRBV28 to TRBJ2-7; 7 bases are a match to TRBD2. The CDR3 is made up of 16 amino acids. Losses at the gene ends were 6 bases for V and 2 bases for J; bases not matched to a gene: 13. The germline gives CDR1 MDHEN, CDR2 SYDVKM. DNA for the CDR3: TGTGCCAGCAGGATACCCAGAGGCCGGGGGGCCTACGAGCAGTACTTC. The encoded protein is CASRIPRGRGAYEQYF.

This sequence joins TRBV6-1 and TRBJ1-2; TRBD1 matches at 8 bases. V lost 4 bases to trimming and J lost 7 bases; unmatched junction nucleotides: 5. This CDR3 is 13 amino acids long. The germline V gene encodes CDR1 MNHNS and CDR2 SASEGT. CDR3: CASSARQGSGYTF. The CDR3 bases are TGTGCCAGCAGTGCCCGACAGGGGAGTGGCTACACCTTC.

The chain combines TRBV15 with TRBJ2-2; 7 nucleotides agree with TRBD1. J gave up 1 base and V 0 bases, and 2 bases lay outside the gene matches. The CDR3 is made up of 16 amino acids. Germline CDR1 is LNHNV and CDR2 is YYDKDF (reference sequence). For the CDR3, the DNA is TGTGCCACCAGCAGAGAAAGGACAGGGAACACCGGGGAGCTGTTTTTT. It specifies CATSRERTGNTGELFF.

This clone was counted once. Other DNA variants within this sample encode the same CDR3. The CDR3 sequence is CASSRGQYEQYF. The CDR3 DNA sequence: TGTGCCAGCAGCCGGGGACAGTACGAGCAGTACTTC. The chain recombines TRBV7-9 with TRBJ2-7; 7 bases agree with TRBD1. V trimming: 5 bases; J trimming: 4 bases; junction bases outside the gene matches: 2. The CDR3 has 12 amino acids. Germline V gives CDR1 SEHNR, CDR2 FQNEAQ (reference sequence).

CDR3 region: CASTPRLATVSEQYF. The CDR3 DNA is TGTGCCAGCACCCCAAGGTTAGCGACGGTCTCCGAGCAGTACTTC. The J gene is TRBJ2-7, the V gene TRBV2; D possibly corresponds to TRBD2 (5 bases). There are 15 residues in the CDR3. The V and J ends lost 7 bases and 6 bases respectively, with 22 bases between them. The germline V gene encodes CDR1 SNHLY and CDR2 FYNNEI.

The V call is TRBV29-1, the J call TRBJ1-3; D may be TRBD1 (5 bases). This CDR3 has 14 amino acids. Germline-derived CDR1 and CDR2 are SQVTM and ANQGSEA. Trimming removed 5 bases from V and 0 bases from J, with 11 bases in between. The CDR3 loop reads CSVSEDNSGNTIYF. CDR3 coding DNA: TGCAGCGTTTCGGAGGACAACTCTGGAAACACCATATATTTT. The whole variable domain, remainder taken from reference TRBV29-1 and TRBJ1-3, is SAVISQKPSRDICQRGTSLTIQCQVDSQVTMMFWYRQQPGQSLTLIATANQGSEATYESGFVIDKFPISRPNLTFSTLTVSNMSPEDSSIYLCSVSEDNSGNTIYFGEGSWLTVV.

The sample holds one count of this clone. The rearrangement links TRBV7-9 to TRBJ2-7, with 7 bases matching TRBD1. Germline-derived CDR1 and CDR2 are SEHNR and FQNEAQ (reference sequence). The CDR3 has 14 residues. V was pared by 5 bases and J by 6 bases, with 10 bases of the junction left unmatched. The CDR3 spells CASSPRQGPSEQYF. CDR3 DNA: TGTGCCAGCAGCCCAAGACAGGGCCCTAGCGAGCAGTACTTC.

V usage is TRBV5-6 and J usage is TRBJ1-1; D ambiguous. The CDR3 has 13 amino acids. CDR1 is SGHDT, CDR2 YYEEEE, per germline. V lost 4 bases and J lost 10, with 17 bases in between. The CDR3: CASSKAASGGAFF. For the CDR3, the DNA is TGTGCCAGCAGCAAAGCCGCGTCCGGTGGAGCTTTCTTT. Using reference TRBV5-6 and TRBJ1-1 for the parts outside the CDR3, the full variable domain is DAGVTQSPTHLIKTRGQQVTLRCSPKSGHDTVSWYQQALGQGPQFIFQYYEEEERQRGNFPDRFSGHQFPNYSSELNVNALLLGDSALYLCASSKAASGGAFFGQGTRLTVV.

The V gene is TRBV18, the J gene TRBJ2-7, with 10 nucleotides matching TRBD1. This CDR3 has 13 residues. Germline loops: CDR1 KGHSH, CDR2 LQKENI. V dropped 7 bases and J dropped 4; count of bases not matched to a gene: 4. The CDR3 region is CASLPGQGYEQYF. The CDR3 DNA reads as TGTGCCAGCTTACCGGGACAGGGGTACGAGCAGTACTTC. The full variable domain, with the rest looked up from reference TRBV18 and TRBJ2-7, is NAGVMQNPRHLVRRRGQEARLRCSPMKGHSHVYWYRQLPEEGLKFMVYLQKENIIDESGMPKERFSAEFPKEGPSILRIQQVVRGDSAAYFCASLPGQGYEQYFGPGTRLTVT.

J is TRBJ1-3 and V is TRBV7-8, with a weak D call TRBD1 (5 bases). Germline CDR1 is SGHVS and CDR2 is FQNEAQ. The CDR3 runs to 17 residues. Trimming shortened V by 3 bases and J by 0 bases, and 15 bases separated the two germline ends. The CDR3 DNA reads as TGTGCCAGCAGCTTCCTTACGAAGGGGAGCTCTGGAAACACCATATATTTT. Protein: CASSFLTKGSSGNTIYF.

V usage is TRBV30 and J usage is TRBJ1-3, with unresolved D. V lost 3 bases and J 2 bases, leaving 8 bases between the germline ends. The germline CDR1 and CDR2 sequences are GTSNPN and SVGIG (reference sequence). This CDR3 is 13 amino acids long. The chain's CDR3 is CAWRRAAGNTIYF. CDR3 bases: TGTGCCTGGAGAAGGGCCGCTGGAAACACCATATATTTT. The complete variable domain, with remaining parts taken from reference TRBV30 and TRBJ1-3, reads SQTIHQWPATLVQPVGSPLSLECTVEGTSNPNLYWYRQAAGRGLQLLFYSVGIGQISSEVPQNLSASRPQDRQFILSSKKLLLSDSGFYLCAWRRAAGNTIYFGEGSWLTVV.

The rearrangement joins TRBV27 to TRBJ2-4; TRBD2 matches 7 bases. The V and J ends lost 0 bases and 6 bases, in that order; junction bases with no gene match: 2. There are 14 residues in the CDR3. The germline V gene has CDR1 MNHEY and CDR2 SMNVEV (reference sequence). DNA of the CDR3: TGTGCCAGCAGTTTATCGGCTAGCGGAAACATTCAGTACTTC. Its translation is CASSLSASGNIQYF.

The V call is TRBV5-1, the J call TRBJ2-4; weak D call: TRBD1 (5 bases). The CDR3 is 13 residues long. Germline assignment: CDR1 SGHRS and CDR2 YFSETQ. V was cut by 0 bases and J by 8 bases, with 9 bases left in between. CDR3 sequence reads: CASSLEGADIQYF. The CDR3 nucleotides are TGCGCCAGCAGCTTGGAAGGGGCCGACATTCAGTACTTC.

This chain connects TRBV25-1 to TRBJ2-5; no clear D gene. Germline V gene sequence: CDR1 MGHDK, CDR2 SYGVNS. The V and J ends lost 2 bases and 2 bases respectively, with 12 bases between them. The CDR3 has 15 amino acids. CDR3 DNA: TGTGCCAGCAGTGAAGGGGATCAGATACAAGAGACCCAGTACTTC. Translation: CASSEGDQIQETQYF.

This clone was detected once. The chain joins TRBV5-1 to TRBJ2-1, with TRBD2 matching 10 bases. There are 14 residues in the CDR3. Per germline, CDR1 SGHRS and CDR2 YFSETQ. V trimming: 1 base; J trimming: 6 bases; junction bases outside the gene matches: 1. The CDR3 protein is CASSLSGRANEQFF. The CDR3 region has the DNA TGCGCCAGCAGCTTGAGCGGGAGGGCCAATGAGCAGTTCTTC.

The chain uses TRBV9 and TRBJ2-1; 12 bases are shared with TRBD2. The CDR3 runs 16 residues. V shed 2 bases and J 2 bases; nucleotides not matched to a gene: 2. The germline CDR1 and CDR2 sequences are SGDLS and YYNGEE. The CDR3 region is CASSVSSGRAYNEQFF. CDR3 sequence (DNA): TGTGCCAGCAGCGTCTCTAGCGGGAGGGCCTACAATGAGCAGTTCTTC.

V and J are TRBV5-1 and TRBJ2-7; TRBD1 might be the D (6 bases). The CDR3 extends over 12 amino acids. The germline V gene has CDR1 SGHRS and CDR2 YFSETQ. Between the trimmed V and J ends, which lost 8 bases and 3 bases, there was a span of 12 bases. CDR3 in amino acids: CASRQDHYEQYF. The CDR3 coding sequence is TGCGCCAGTAGACAGGACCACTACGAGCAGTACTTC.

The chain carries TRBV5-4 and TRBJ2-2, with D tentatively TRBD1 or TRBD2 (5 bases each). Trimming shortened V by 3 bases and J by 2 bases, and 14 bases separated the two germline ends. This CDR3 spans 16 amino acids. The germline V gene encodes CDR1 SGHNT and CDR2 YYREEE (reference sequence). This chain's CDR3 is CASSSPGRLNTGELFF. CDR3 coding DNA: TGTGCCAGCAGCTCGCCGGGGCGGCTAAACACCGGGGAGCTGTTTTTT. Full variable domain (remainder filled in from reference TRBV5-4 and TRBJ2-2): ETGVTQSPTHLIKTRGQQVTLRCSSQSGHNTVSWYQQALGQGPQFIFQYYREEENGRGNFPPRFSGLQFPNYSSELNVNALELDDSALYLCASSSPGRLNTGELFFGEGSRLTVL.

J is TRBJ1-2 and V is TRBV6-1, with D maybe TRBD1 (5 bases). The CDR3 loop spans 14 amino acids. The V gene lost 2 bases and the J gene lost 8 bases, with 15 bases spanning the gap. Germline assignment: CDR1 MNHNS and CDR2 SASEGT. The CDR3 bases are TGTGCCAGCAGTGAAAGGGTTGTAAGGGGAGGCTACACCTTC. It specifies CASSERVVRGGYTF.

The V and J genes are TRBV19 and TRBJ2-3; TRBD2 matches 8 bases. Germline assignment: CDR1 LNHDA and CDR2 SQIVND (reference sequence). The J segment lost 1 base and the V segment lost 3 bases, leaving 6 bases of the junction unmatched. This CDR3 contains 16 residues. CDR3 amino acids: CASSIFSGGRTDTQYF. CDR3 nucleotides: TGTGCCAGTAGTATTTTCAGCGGGGGCCGCACAGATACGCAGTATTTT.

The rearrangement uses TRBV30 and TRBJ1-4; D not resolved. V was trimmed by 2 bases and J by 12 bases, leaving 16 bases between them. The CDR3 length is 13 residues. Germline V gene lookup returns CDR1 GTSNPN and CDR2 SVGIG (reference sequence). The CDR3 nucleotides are TGTGCCTGGAGTCTAGACCGTTTTAGGGAACTGTTTTTT. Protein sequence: CAWSLDRFRELFF.

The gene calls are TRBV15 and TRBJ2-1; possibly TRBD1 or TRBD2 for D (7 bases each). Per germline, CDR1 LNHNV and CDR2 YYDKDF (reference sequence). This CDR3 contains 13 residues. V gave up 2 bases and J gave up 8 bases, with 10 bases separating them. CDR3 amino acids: CATSRQGGDEQFF. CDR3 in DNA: TGTGCCACCAGCAGACAGGGGGGGGATGAGCAGTTCTTC.

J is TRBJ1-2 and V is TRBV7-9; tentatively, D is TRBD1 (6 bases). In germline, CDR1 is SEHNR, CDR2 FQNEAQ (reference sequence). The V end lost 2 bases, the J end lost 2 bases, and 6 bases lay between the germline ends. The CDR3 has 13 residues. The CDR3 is CASSLQGNYGYTF. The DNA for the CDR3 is TGTGCCAGCAGCTTACAGGGGAACTATGGCTACACCTTC.

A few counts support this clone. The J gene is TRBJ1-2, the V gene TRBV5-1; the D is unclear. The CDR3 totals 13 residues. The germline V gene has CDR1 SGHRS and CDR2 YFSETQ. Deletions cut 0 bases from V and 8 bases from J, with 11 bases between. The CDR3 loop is CASSLDRVRGYTF. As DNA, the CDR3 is TGCGCCAGCAGCTTGGACCGGGTGCGCGGCTACACCTTC.